These 32 T cell receptor beta chains came from one sample sequenced in a study of cytomegalovirus exposure and HLA in healthy donors. PCR was performed using 60 Vbeta and 13 Jbeta primers. The data were produced by immunoSEQ multiplex PCR, yet TCRdb's version contains in-frame clones alone and is incomplete. The sample holds 150,000 to 200,000 clones, roughly 74% seen once. The sequenced material came from PBMCs. The receptor set was obtained from a woman in her thirties or forties in good health and CMV-seropositive.

The chain links TRBV4-2 to TRBJ1-2; possibly TRBD1 for D (5 bases). V was pared by 0 bases and J by 6 bases, with 20 bases between. Germline loops: CDR1 LGHNA, CDR2 YNFKEQ. The CDR3 extends over 17 amino acids. For the CDR3, the DNA is TGTGCCAGCAGCCAAGATATGTCAATCGGGGGTCCGGATGGCTACACCTTC. Translation: CASSQDMSIGGPDGYTF.

CDR3 sequence: CASSFSGTDTQYF. CDR3 bases: TGTGCCAGCAGCTTTAGCGGCACAGATACGCAGTATTTT. The chain couples TRBV7-8 to TRBJ2-3; possible D gene TRBD2, 5 bases. The CDR3 runs to 13 residues. The V and J ends lost 3 bases and 1 base respectively, with 5 bases between them. Germline assignment: CDR1 SGHVS and CDR2 FQNEAQ.

The chain employs TRBV7-9 and TRBJ2-1; 10 nucleotides align to TRBD2. Losses at the gene ends were 6 bases for V and 6 bases for J; bases not matched to a gene: 8. The CDR3 sequence is 15 residues long. In germline, CDR1 is SEHNR, CDR2 FQNEAQ (reference sequence). CDR3 DNA: TGTGCCAGCAGTTACAGCGGGAGGGCCGGCAATGAGCAGTTCTTC. This encodes CASSYSGRAGNEQFF.

V is TRBV7-9 and J is TRBJ2-5; possible D gene TRBD1, 6 bases. Germline V gene data show CDR1 as SEHNR and CDR2 as FQNEAQ (reference sequence). Trimming took off 10 bases at V and 3 bases at J, with 6 bases between the two ends. The CDR3 contains 10 residues. DNA for the CDR3: TGTGCCACAGGGGAAGAGACCCAGTACTTC. This translates into CATGEETQYF.

This clone was observed many times. CDR3 bases: TGTGCCAGCAGAACCGGGACAGGGGCCCATGAGCAGTTCTTC. It is translated as CASRTGTGAHEQFF. The J gene is TRBJ2-1, the V gene TRBV6-5, with 10 bases that match TRBD1. The V gene's germline CDR1 is MNHEY and CDR2 SVGAGI. J gave up 8 bases and V 6 bases, and 7 bases lay outside the gene matches. This CDR3 spans 14 amino acids.

The chain uses TRBV5-1 and TRBJ2-2; maybe TRBD1 (5 bases). The V end was cut by 4 bases, the J end by 8 bases, with 15 bases between. This CDR3 has 14 residues. The germline CDR1 and CDR2 sequences are SGHRS and YFSETQ. This chain's CDR3 is CASSIAGNSGELFF. Here the CDR3 DNA reads TGCGCCAGCAGCATCGCAGGGAATTCGGGGGAGCTGTTTTTT. Filled out from reference TRBV5-1 and TRBJ2-2, the complete variable domain reads KAGVTQTPRYLIKTRGQQVTLSCSPISGHRSVSWYQQTPGQGLQFLFEYFSETQRNKGNFPGRFSGRQFSNSRSEMNVSTLELGDSALYLCASSIAGNSGELFFGEGSRLTVL.

This chain connects TRBV11-2 to TRBJ1-1; D unresolved. Trimming left V 1 base short and J 5 bases short, with 14 bases between. The CDR3 spans 15 residues. In germline, CDR1 is SGHAT, CDR2 FQNNGV. The CDR3 loop reads CASSLVRGFVTEAFF. CDR3 DNA sequence: TGTGCCAGCAGCTTAGTTCGAGGGTTCGTAACTGAAGCTTTCTTT. Full variable domain (rest looked up from reference TRBV11-2 and TRBJ1-1): EAGVAQSPRYKIIEKRQSVAFWCNPISGHATLYWYQQILGQGPKLLIQFQNNGVVDDSQLPKDRFSAERLKGVDSTLKIQPAKLEDSAVYLCASSLVRGFVTEAFFGQGTRLTVV.

This clone was recorded once. CDR3 loop: CASSRGLADEQYF. The CDR3 DNA reads as TGTGCCAGCAGCCGGGGACTAGCGGACGAGCAGTACTTC. The J gene is TRBJ2-7, the V gene TRBV6-5, with 11 bases identical to TRBD2. Germline V gives CDR1 MNHEY, CDR2 SVGAGI. CDR3 size: 13 residues. V lost 6 bases and J lost 5; bases outside the gene matches: 3.

V is TRBV2 and J is TRBJ1-2, with TRBD1 matching over 9 bases. The CDR3 is made up of 16 amino acids. J gave up 4 bases and V 5 bases, and 11 bases lay outside the gene matches. CDR1 is SNHLY, CDR2 FYNNEI, per germline. The CDR3 nucleotides are TGTGCCAGCAGTCAATCCGGGACAGGGCCCCTCTATGGCTACACCTTC. Its protein product is CASSQSGTGPLYGYTF.

CDR3 nucleotides: TGCGCCAGCAGCCAAGCTACTTCTGGGCTAGCGGGGGAGTCCTACGAGCAGTACTTC. Protein: CASSQATSGLAGESYEQYF. The V call is TRBV4-1, the J call TRBJ2-7, with 10 positions matching TRBD2. CDR1 MGHRA and CDR2 YSYEKL come from the germline V gene. The CDR3 has 19 amino acids. V was clipped by 1 base and J by 1 base; unmatched bases: 13.

The chain carries TRBV28 and TRBJ1-1; D is uncertain. V was pared by 5 bases and J by 6 bases, with 19 bases between. The CDR3 has 15 amino acids. CDR1 and CDR2 from the germline V gene are MDHEN and SYDVKM. The CDR3 DNA sequence: TGTGCCAGCAGTCGGAGCGACCGGCAGTGGTCTGAAGCTTTCTTT. As protein: CASSRSDRQWSEAFF.

The chain combines TRBV7-2 with TRBJ1-1; TRBD1 agrees at 9 bases. CDR1 SGHTA and CDR2 FQGNSA come from the germline V gene. After removal of 5 bases from V and 2 bases from J, the junction contained 9 bases not matched to a gene. This CDR3 region has 16 residues. This chain's CDR3 is CASSPYGTGRNTEAFF. CDR3 nucleotides: TGTGCCAGCAGCCCTTACGGGACAGGGCGAAACACTGAAGCTTTCTTT.

This clone appeared a few times. The rearrangement links TRBV7-9 to TRBJ2-2; 7 bases line up with TRBD1. This CDR3 comprises 13 residues. V gave up 8 bases and J gave up 5 bases; unmatched junction bases: 5. Germline V gene data show CDR1 as SEHNR and CDR2 as FQNEAQ (reference sequence). CDR3 loop: CASGTASTGELFF. Written as DNA, the CDR3 is TGTGCCAGCGGGACAGCGTCTACCGGGGAGCTGTTTTTT.

This clone is a singleton in its sample. The V call is TRBV5-1, the J call TRBJ1-2; 11 nucleotides match TRBD1. Germline V lookup: CDR1 SGHRS, CDR2 YFSETQ. Trimming removed 4 bases from V and 7 bases from J; junction bases left unmatched: 6. The length of the CDR3 is 14 residues. The CDR3 DNA reads TGCGCCAGCAGCCCAGGACAGGGGGCTGTTGGCTACACCTTC. Translated, it gives CASSPGQGAVGYTF. The variable domain in full, with the rest retrieved from reference TRBV5-1 and TRBJ1-2, is KAGVTQTPRYLIKTRGQQVTLSCSPISGHRSVSWYQQTPGQGLQFLFEYFSETQRNKGNFPGRFSGRQFSNSRSEMNVSTLELGDSALYLCASSPGQGAVGYTFGSGTRLTVV.

The rearrangement joins TRBV7-2 to TRBJ1-1, with 10 bases lining up with TRBD1. Germline CDR1 SGHTA, CDR2 FQGNSA. V dropped 3 bases and J dropped 0; count of bases not matched to a gene: 10. The CDR3 contains 18 residues. The CDR3 here is CASSFNPGTGAMNTEAFF. CDR3 in DNA: TGTGCCAGCAGCTTTAACCCCGGGACAGGGGCCATGAACACTGAAGCTTTCTTT.

This clone was counted between two and nine times. V is TRBV30 and J is TRBJ2-1; TRBD1 is a possible D gene (5 bases). Per the germline V gene, CDR1 is GTSNPN and CDR2 is SVGIG (reference sequence). Trimming stripped 3 bases from V and 6 bases from J, with 9 bases between. The CDR3 spans 12 residues. The CDR3 protein is CAWRPGSNEQFF. CDR3 DNA sequence: TGTGCCTGGAGGCCAGGGTCCAATGAGCAGTTCTTC.

This chain joins TRBV5-3 and TRBJ1-5, with a possible D match to TRBD1 (6 bases). TRBV5-3 is marked as an open reading frame, function uncertain. V was clipped by 2 bases and J by 4 bases, with 19 bases between them. The CDR3 spans 17 residues. CDR3 coding DNA: TGTGCCAGAAGCTTCGGGACATTTAGGACAACAAATCAGCCCCAGCATTTT. Translation: CARSFGTFRTTNQPQHF.

The V call is TRBV18, the J call TRBJ2-7; 7 bases are a match to TRBD1. The CDR3 totals 15 residues. Germline trimming cut 3 bases from V and 7 bases from J; bases unmatched to any gene: 12. The germline gives CDR1 KGHSH, CDR2 LQKENI. DNA of the CDR3: TGTGCCAGCTCACCCCAGGGGGACCCAAAGGGGGAGCAGTACTTC. Its translation is CASSPQGDPKGEQYF.

The CDR3 is CASSLDGLRGTEAFF. The CDR3 DNA follows: TGCGCCAGCAGCTTGGACGGCCTTAGGGGAACTGAAGCTTTCTTT. The rearrangement uses TRBV5-1 and TRBJ1-1, with a weak D call TRBD1 (5 bases). Trimming left V 0 bases short and J 5 bases short, with 14 bases between. This CDR3 contains 15 residues. Per germline, CDR1 SGHRS and CDR2 YFSETQ.

The rearrangement joins TRBV6-5 to TRBJ2-2; D is possibly TRBD2 (5 bases). The V end lost 2 bases, the J end lost 6 bases, and 7 bases lay between the germline ends. The CDR3 has 13 residues. Looked up from germline, CDR1 is MNHEY and CDR2 is SVGAGI. The CDR3 sequence: CASSYEGSGELFF. In DNA form, the CDR3 reads TGTGCCAGCAGTTACGAGGGTTCCGGGGAGCTGTTTTTT.

The CDR3 nucleotides read TGTGCCAGCTCACCGGTACCGGCGCGGGACACTGAAGCTTTCTTT. This gives the protein CASSPVPARDTEAFF. This rearrangement joins TRBV18 to TRBJ1-1; D unresolved. The V and J ends lost 3 bases and 3 bases respectively, with 14 bases between them. Looked up from germline, CDR1 is KGHSH and CDR2 is LQKENI. This CDR3 is 15 amino acids long. The whole variable domain, remainder taken from reference TRBV18 and TRBJ1-1, is NAGVMQNPRHLVRRRGQEARLRCSPMKGHSHVYWYRQLPEEGLKFMVYLQKENIIDESGMPKERFSAEFPKEGPSILRIQQVVRGDSAAYFCASSPVPARDTEAFFGQGTRLTVV.

The chain employs TRBV18 and TRBJ2-7, with 10 bases that match TRBD2. The CDR3 runs to 15 residues. Germline CDR1 and CDR2: KGHSH and LQKENI. Germline trimming cut 4 bases from V and 6 bases from J; bases unmatched to any gene: 9. DNA of the CDR3: TGTGCCAGCTCACAGCGGGAGGGCCCCGGAGTCGAGCAGTACTTC. This codes for CASSQREGPGVEQYF.

The chain combines TRBV7-9 with TRBJ1-5; unclear D gene. The CDR3 loop spans 13 amino acids. V was shortened by 2 bases and J by 6 bases, with 8 bases between the two germline ends. Germline loops: CDR1 SEHNR, CDR2 FQNEAQ (reference sequence). Here the CDR3 reads CASSLTLGQPQHF. The CDR3 bases are TGTGCCAGCAGCTTAACTCTAGGTCAGCCCCAGCATTTT.

The chain links TRBV5-1 to TRBJ1-2; a weak D match, TRBD1 (6 bases). CDR1 SGHRS and CDR2 YFSETQ come from the germline V gene. V lost 4 bases and J lost 7, with 23 bases in between. There are 16 residues in the CDR3. The CDR3 region has the DNA TGCGCCAGCAGCCTTCAACCGGACTCCGCAGGGGCTGGCTACACCTTC. The encoded protein is CASSLQPDSAGAGYTF.

This chain uses TRBV19 with TRBJ1-5; D is possibly TRBD1 (5 bases). V was clipped by 3 bases and J by 8 bases, with 14 bases between them. The germline V gene has CDR1 LNHDA and CDR2 SQIVND (reference sequence). The CDR3 sequence is 14 residues long. The CDR3: CASSMGTSMEPQHF. Written as DNA, the CDR3 is TGTGCCAGTAGTATGGGGACTTCGATGGAGCCCCAGCATTTT.

The genes are TRBV6-4 and TRBJ2-3; D is undetermined. Per the germline V gene, CDR1 is MRHNA and CDR2 is SNTAGT. Trimming took 6 bases from V and 1 from J, leaving 11 bases between them. The CDR3 has 14 amino acids. The CDR3 bases are TGTGCCAGCAGCATCGAAGAGGGCACAGATACGCAGTATTTT. Translation gives CASSIEEGTDTQYF.

The genes are TRBV11-2 and TRBJ2-5; D unclear. The CDR3 totals 14 residues. The germline gives CDR1 SGHAT, CDR2 FQNNGV. Trimming removed 5 bases at V and 2 bases at J, with 12 bases between. The CDR3 DNA is TGTGCCAGCAGCGCTCAGGTGTATCAAGAGACCCAGTACTTC. The encoded protein is CASSAQVYQETQYF. Full variable domain (missing parts from reference TRBV11-2 and TRBJ2-5): EAGVAQSPRYKIIEKRQSVAFWCNPISGHATLYWYQQILGQGPKLLIQFQNNGVVDDSQLPKDRFSAERLKGVDSTLKIQPAKLEDSAVYLCASSAQVYQETQYFGPGTRLLVL.

The J gene is TRBJ2-5, the V gene TRBV2; TRBD2 agrees at 12 bases. The CDR3 is 16 residues long. Germline CDR1 and CDR2: SNHLY and FYNNEI. V lost 7 bases and J lost 13; bases outside the gene matches: 19. In DNA form, the CDR3 reads TGTGCCAGCACCTCTTTGACGGGTAGACTAGCGGGAGTGGTGTACTTC. Translation gives CASTSLTGRLAGVVYF.

The genes are TRBV15 and TRBJ2-1; 10 positions agree with TRBD1. There are 17 residues in the CDR3. Trimming took 0 bases from V and 8 from J; bases not matched to a gene: 10. Germline V CDR1 and CDR2: LNHNV, YYDKDF (reference sequence). The CDR3 loop reads CATSRDSIGTGEYEQFF. The CDR3 DNA follows: TGTGCCACCAGCAGAGATTCCATTGGGACAGGGGAATATGAGCAGTTCTTC.

Only a few counts were recorded for this clone. This chain uses TRBV18 with TRBJ1-6; D gene uncertain. Germline values: CDR1 KGHSH, CDR2 LQKENI. V lost 6 bases, J lost 0 bases, and 6 bases lay in between. The CDR3 runs 14 residues. CDR3 DNA: TGTGCCAGCTCCCTAAGCTCCTATAATTCACCCCTCCACTTT. Its translation: CASSLSSYNSPLHF.

The genes are TRBV6-6 and TRBJ2-7, with D uncertain. Trimming pared 7 bases from V and 6 bases from J, leaving 13 bases between. This CDR3 comprises 12 residues. Germline assignment: CDR1 MNHNY and CDR2 SVGAGI (reference sequence). CDR3 coding DNA: TGTGCCAGCAATCCCTTACCGGGCGAGCAGTACTTC. Translating gives CASNPLPGEQYF.

The genes are TRBV28 and TRBJ2-5; perhaps TRBD2 as D (7 bases). This CDR3 has 15 residues. Per the germline V gene, CDR1 is MDHEN and CDR2 is SYDVKM. Trimming left V 3 bases short and J 9 bases short, with 20 bases between. The CDR3 DNA is TGTGCCAGCAGTTTTAGGGGGGGCGGAATCTTGGCCCAGTACTTC. It codes for CASSFRGGGILAQYF.